These 28 T cell receptor beta chains were sequenced from one sample in a study of CD8 T cells in ankylosing spondylitis. Study outcomes and limitations: The study identified a TCR beta motif of several highly homologous variants that appeared characteristic of ankylosing spondylitis blood.

No antigen has been identified for these receptors. In TCRdb, the 5' RACE reads were re-called with MiXCR into one record per CDR3 protein. Among 500,000 to 550,000 distinct CDR3 sequences listed, about an eighth were seen once. Sequences were obtained from blood, either unsorted or a sorted T cell fraction (not recorded which). These receptors came from a male donor with ankylosing spondylitis.

This chain joins TRBV5-1 and TRBJ1-1; TRBD1 matches at 8 bases. V lost 2 bases to trimming and J lost 10 bases; unmatched junction nucleotides: 10. This CDR3 is built from 14 residues. From germline, CDR1 is SGHRS and CDR2 YFSETQ. For the CDR3, the DNA is TGCGCCAGCAGCTTTACAGGGGGTGGATTGTCAGCTTTCTTT. Residues: CASSFTGGGLSAFF.

The table lists this clonotype with many counts. V usage is TRBV29-1 and J usage is TRBJ2-3, with 10 positions matching TRBD2. The V segment lost 1 base and the J segment 4 bases; nucleotides outside the gene matches: 8. CDR3 size: 16 residues. In germline, CDR1 is SQVTM, CDR2 ANQGSEA. CDR3 protein: CSVEGPSGSRSDTQYF. The CDR3 DNA sequence: TGCAGCGTTGAAGGACCTAGCGGGAGTCGGTCAGATACGCAGTATTTT.

V and J are TRBV15 and TRBJ2-1, with 7 bases identical to TRBD2. Germline CDR1 LNHNV, CDR2 YYDKDF (reference sequence). This CDR3 contains 15 residues. V lost 0 bases and J lost 4; bases outside the gene matches: 3. The CDR3 DNA reads TGTGCCACCAGCAGAGACCCAGCGGGGTACAATGAGCAGTTCTTC. Its protein is CATSRDPAGYNEQFF.

The sample holds a few counts of this clonotype. The chain joins TRBV20-1 to TRBJ1-4, with D possibly being TRBD1 (5 bases). Trimming shortened V by 2 bases and J by 8 bases, and 15 bases separated the two germline ends. This CDR3 comprises 14 residues. Germline V lookup: CDR1 DFQATT, CDR2 SNEGSKA (reference sequence). Here the CDR3 reads CSARNSWDGEKLFF. DNA of the CDR3: TGCAGTGCTAGAAATAGTTGGGACGGAGAAAAACTGTTTTTT.

This clonotype was seen more than once but under ten times. This rearrangement joins TRBV25-1 to TRBJ1-5, with D unresolved. This CDR3 has 14 amino acids. V lost 0 bases and J lost 4, with 7 bases in between. Per germline, CDR1 MGHDK and CDR2 SYGVNS. In nucleotides, the CDR3 is TGTGCCAGCAGTGAATACGGGGAGAATCAGCCCCAGCATTTT. Translation: CASSEYGENQPQHF.

This clonotype was observed a few times. The J gene is TRBJ2-7, the V gene TRBV7-9; D remains ambiguous. The V gene lost 4 bases and the J gene lost 5 bases, with 24 bases spanning the gap. The CDR3 sequence is 17 residues long. Germline V gives CDR1 SEHNR, CDR2 FQNEAQ (reference sequence). In DNA, the CDR3 is TGTGCCAGCAGCTCTCCCGCACCGGGTCTCCTAGGAGACGAGCAGTACTTC. Its translation is CASSSPAPGLLGDEQYF. Using reference TRBV7-9 and TRBJ2-7 for the parts outside the CDR3, the full variable domain is DTGVSQNPRHKITKRGQNVTFRCDPISEHNRLYWYRQTLGQGPEFLTYFQNEAQLEKSRLLSDRFSAERPKGSFSTLEIQRTEQGDSAMYLCASSSPAPGLLGDEQYFGPGTRLTVT.

This clonotype has a handful of counts. The CDR3 loop reads CASGDSGSANEKLFF. The CDR3 DNA sequence: TGTGCCAGCGGCGATTCAGGGTCGGCTAATGAAAAACTGTTTTTT. The chain employs TRBV3-1 and TRBJ1-4; D is possibly TRBD1 (5 bases). The V gene lost 8 bases and the J gene lost 3 bases, with 16 bases spanning the gap. The CDR3 spans 15 residues. The V gene's germline CDR1 is LGHDT and CDR2 YNNKEL (reference sequence).

The chain combines TRBV11-2 with TRBJ2-3; D is ambiguous. V was cut by 1 base and J by 4 bases, with 12 bases left in between. Germline lookup yields CDR1 SGHAT and CDR2 FQNNGV. The CDR3 contains 15 residues. In nucleotides, the CDR3 is TGTGCCAGCAGCTTAGCGGTTTTTTTCCCAGATACGCAGTATTTT. Amino acid sequence: CASSLAVFFPDTQYF.

This clonotype was picked up many times. The J gene is TRBJ2-3, the V gene TRBV12-3 or TRBV12-4; the D gene is possibly TRBD2 (6 bases). The ends were cut back, 6 bases at V and 5 bases at J, with 18 bases in the middle. The CDR3 is 15 residues long. CDR3 residues: CASRELPLGGDTQYF. CDR3 bases: TGTGCCAGCAGGGAACTGCCTCTCGGGGGAGATACGCAGTATTTT.

The chain recombines TRBV5-6 with TRBJ1-2; the D gene is possibly TRBD1 (5 bases). The CDR3 has 13 residues. Trimming removed 0 bases at V and 3 bases at J, with 6 bases between. The germline CDR1 and CDR2 sequences are SGHDT and YYEEEE. Here the CDR3 reads CASSLETDYGYTF. CDR3 DNA sequence: TGTGCCAGCAGCTTGGAGACAGACTATGGCTACACCTTC.

V usage is TRBV11-2 and J usage is TRBJ2-1; TRBD2 matches 15 bases. This CDR3 is 18 amino acids long. Trimming cost V 5 bases and J 1 base; bases outside gene matches: 6. Germline CDR1 is SGHAT and CDR2 is FQNNGV. This CDR3 is CASSPLGTSGRSYNEQFF. The CDR3 region has the DNA TGTGCCAGCAGCCCCCTAGGGACTAGCGGGAGGTCCTACAATGAGCAGTTCTTC.

The rearrangement joins TRBV5-1 to TRBJ2-3, with 10 bases lining up with TRBD2. V lost 0 bases, J lost 4 bases, and 5 bases stayed unmatched. In germline, CDR1 is SGHRS, CDR2 YFSETQ. The CDR3 sequence is 16 residues long. CDR3 protein: CASSLVVAGGPDTQYF. The CDR3 nucleotides read TGCGCCAGCAGCTTGGTTGTAGCGGGAGGTCCAGATACGCAGTATTTT.

This clonotype was found a few times. The chain uses TRBV29-1 and TRBJ2-5; no clear D gene. The length of the CDR3 is 11 residues. Trimming cost V 1 base and J 4 bases, with 4 bases left between them. CDR1 is SQVTM, CDR2 ANQGSEA, per germline. CDR3 loop: CSVEGVETQYF. The DNA for the CDR3 is TGCAGCGTTGAAGGAGTAGAGACCCAGTACTTC.

This clonotype showed up just a few times. The chain links TRBV7-6 to TRBJ2-1; the match to TRBD2 covers 13 bases. Germline V gene lookup returns CDR1 SGHVS and CDR2 FNYEAQ. The CDR3 loop spans 18 amino acids. J was trimmed by 2 bases and V by 1 base; bases with no gene match: 5. The DNA for the CDR3 is TGTGCCAGCAGCTTAGGGACTAGCGGGAGCTTGGCCTACAATGAGCAGTTCTTC. Its protein is CASSLGTSGSLAYNEQFF.

The chain is built from TRBV2 and TRBJ2-7; 9 nucleotides match TRBD1. The V and J ends lost 5 bases and 3 bases, in that order; junction bases with no gene match: 5. Germline lookup yields CDR1 SNHLY and CDR2 FYNNEI. CDR3 length: 14 amino acids. The CDR3 reads CASSSGTGHYEQYV. CDR3 DNA sequence: TGTGCCAGCAGTTCTGGGACAGGGCACTACGAGCAGTACGTC.

The genes are TRBV28 and TRBJ2-1, with D possibly matching TRBD2 (6 bases). V dropped 4 bases and J dropped 0 bases, with 13 bases sitting between them. This CDR3 contains 16 residues. Germline CDR1 MDHEN, CDR2 SYDVKM. The CDR3 here is CASSSLAPSSYNEQFF. The CDR3 DNA is TGTGCCAGCAGTTCCCTAGCGCCCAGCTCCTACAATGAGCAGTTCTTC.

This clonotype was picked up many times. This chain joins TRBV29-1 and TRBJ2-1, with 9 bases lining up with TRBD1. This CDR3 is built from 13 residues. Germline V gene data show CDR1 as SQVTM and CDR2 as ANQGSEA. V trimming: 6 bases; J trimming: 4 bases; junction bases outside the gene matches: 4. CDR3 in DNA: TGCAGCGTGACAGGGGGAACTTACAATGAGCAGTTCTTC. Its protein is CSVTGGTYNEQFF.

The chain combines TRBV5-1 with TRBJ1-4; possible D gene TRBD1, 5 bases. The germline gives CDR1 SGHRS, CDR2 YFSETQ. There are 17 residues in the CDR3. V was trimmed by 0 bases and J by 5 bases, leaving 17 bases between them. Written as DNA, the CDR3 is TGCGCCAGCAGCTTGGGGGACGACCTCCTCAAAAATGAAAAACTGTTTTTT. Translation gives CASSLGDDLLKNEKLFF.

The chain carries TRBV7-9 and TRBJ2-5, with D unclear. The CDR3 covers 13 residues. The germline V gene encodes CDR1 SEHNR and CDR2 FQNEAQ (reference sequence). Deletions cut 5 bases from V and 4 bases from J, with 11 bases between. In DNA form, the CDR3 reads TGTGCCAGCAGCCCCACTGAAATAGAGACCCAGTACTTC. It encodes CASSPTEIETQYF.

The chain combines TRBV24-1 with TRBJ2-1, with D hard to call. Per germline, CDR1 KGHDR and CDR2 SFDVKD. This CDR3 contains 14 residues. The germline V and J ends were trimmed by 6 bases and 7 bases, with 15 bases remaining between them. The CDR3 nucleotides are TGTGCCACCAGTTCCCAAAAAGCGTTTAATGAGCAGTTCTTC. Translation: CATSSQKAFNEQFF.

Concerning this clonotype: Without the conserved terminal phenylalanine or tryptophan, this CDR3 likely stems from a read error. This chain joins TRBV20-1 and TRBJ1-2; D uncertain. Trimming removed 5 bases from V and 6 bases from J, with 16 bases in between. The CDR3 is 13 residues long. Germline CDR1 and CDR2: DFQATT and SNEGSKA (reference sequence). In DNA form, the CDR3 reads TGCAGTGCTTACCGAGGAACATCAAATGGCTACACCCTC. It translates to CSAYRGTSNGYTL.

The gene calls are TRBV6-9 and TRBJ1-1; D is uncertain. Trimming shortened V by 2 bases and J by 6 bases, and 10 bases separated the two germline ends. The CDR3 sequence is 13 residues long. Germline CDR1 is MNHGY and CDR2 is SVAAGI. The CDR3 loop reads CASSYELVAEAFF. CDR3 coding DNA: TGTGCCAGCAGTTATGAATTAGTCGCTGAAGCTTTCTTT.

The gene calls are TRBV28 and TRBJ1-2; D ambiguous. Germline V gives CDR1 MDHEN, CDR2 SYDVKM. There are 12 residues in the CDR3. Trimming pared 2 bases from V and 6 bases from J, leaving 7 bases between. CDR3 sequence reads: CASSLKGNGYTF. CDR3 DNA: TGTGCCAGCAGTTTAAAGGGAAATGGCTACACCTTC.

This clonotype was seen ten or more times. The chain carries TRBV15 and TRBJ2-3; no clear D. Germline V gives CDR1 LNHNV, CDR2 YYDKDF (reference sequence). The CDR3 totals 12 residues. V was clipped by 1 base and J by 4 bases, with 3 bases between them. CDR3 DNA: TGTGCCACCAGCAGAGGAGCAGATACGCAGTATTTT. Its protein is CATSRGADTQYF.

This clonotype was observed once. The genes are TRBV6-2 or TRBV6-3 and TRBJ2-1, with D maybe TRBD2 (6 bases). The CDR3 contains 18 residues. Germline V lookup: CDR1 MNHEY, CDR2 SVGEGT. The V gene lost 2 bases and the J gene lost 9 bases, with 26 bases spanning the gap. In DNA, the CDR3 is TGTGCCAGCAGTTACCTGGGAGCGGGCCCCACGCCCGGCCGTGAGCAGTTCTTC. The encoded protein is CASSYLGAGPTPGREQFF.

The chain links TRBV13 to TRBJ2-5; 10 nucleotides match TRBD1. After removal of 6 bases from V and 2 bases from J, the junction contained 6 bases not matched to a gene. The CDR3 has 15 amino acids. Germline CDR1 is PRHDT and CDR2 is FYEKMQ (reference sequence). The CDR3 region is CASSPGQGGQETQYF. In DNA, the CDR3 is TGTGCCAGCAGTCCCGGACAGGGGGGGCAAGAGACCCAGTACTTC.

This clonotype was counted at least ten times. The J gene is TRBJ1-1, the V gene TRBV20-1; the D is unclear. Germline V gene data show CDR1 as DFQATT and CDR2 as SNEGSKA (reference sequence). CDR3 size: 11 residues. Trimming took 6 bases from V and 6 from J, leaving 11 bases between them. DNA of the CDR3: TGCAGTGCCCTAGACGGACCTGAAGCTTTCTTT. Protein: CSALDGPEAFF.

There are a few counts of this clonotype. The chain employs TRBV25-1 and TRBJ2-6, with 7 bases that match TRBD2. This CDR3 spans 18 amino acids. Trimming removed 1 base from V and 0 bases from J; junction bases left unmatched: 6. Germline V lookup: CDR1 MGHDK, CDR2 SYGVNS. CDR3 DNA sequence: TGTGCCAGCAGTGAATGGGCCCCGGGGGGCTCTGGGGCCAACGTCCTGACTTTC. Amino acids: CASSEWAPGGSGANVLTF.